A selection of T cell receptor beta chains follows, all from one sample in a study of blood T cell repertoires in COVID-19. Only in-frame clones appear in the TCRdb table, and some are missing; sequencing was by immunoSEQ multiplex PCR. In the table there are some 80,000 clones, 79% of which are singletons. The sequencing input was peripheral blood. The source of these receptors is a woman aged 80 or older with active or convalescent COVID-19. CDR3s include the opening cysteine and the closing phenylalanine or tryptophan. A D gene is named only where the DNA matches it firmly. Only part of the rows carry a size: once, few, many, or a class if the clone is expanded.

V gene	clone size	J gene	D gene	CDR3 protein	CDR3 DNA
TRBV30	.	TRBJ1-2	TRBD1	CAWKGQGRSGYTF	TGTGCCTGGAAAGGACAGGGGCGATCCGGCTACACCTTC
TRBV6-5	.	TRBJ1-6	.	CASSRTQGYNSPLHF	TGTGCCAGCAGCAGGACACAGGGTTACAATTCACCCCTCCACTTT
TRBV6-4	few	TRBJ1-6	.	CASSERRNSPLHF	TGTGCCAGCAGTGAGCGCCGAAATTCACCCCTCCACTTT
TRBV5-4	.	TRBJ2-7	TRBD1	CASSLDGTGTYEQYF	TGTGCCAGCAGCTTGGACGGGACAGGGACATACGAGCAGTACTTC
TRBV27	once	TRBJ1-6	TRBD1	CASSFTGDPLNNSPLHF	TGTGCCAGCAGTTTTACAGGGGACCCATTGAATAATTCACCCCTCCACTTT
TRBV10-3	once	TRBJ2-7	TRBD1	CAISEGGTGLYEQYF	TGTGCCATCAGTGAGGGTGGGACAGGGTTGTACGAGCAGTACTTC
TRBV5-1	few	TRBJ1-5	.	CASSLGGINQPQHF	TGCGCCAGCAGCTTGGGTGGCATCAATCAGCCCCAGCATTTT
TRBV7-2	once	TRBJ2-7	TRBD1	CASSHRDRAHEQYF	TGTGCCAGCAGCCACCGGGACAGGGCCCACGAGCAGTACTTC
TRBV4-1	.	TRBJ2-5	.	CASSQDTGRTQYF	TGCGCCAGCAGCCAAGATACGGGGAGGACCCAGTACTTC
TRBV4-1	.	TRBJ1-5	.	CASSQAGSNQPQHF	TGCGCCAGCAGCCAAGCCGGGAGTAATCAGCCCCAGCATTTT
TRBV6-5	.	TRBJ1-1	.	CASSLQRNTEAFF	TGTGCCAGCAGTCTCCAGCGTAACACTGAAGCTTTCTTT
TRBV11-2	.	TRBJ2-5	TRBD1	CATTHDRAETQYF	TGTGCCACCACCCACGACAGGGCAGAGACCCAGTACTTC
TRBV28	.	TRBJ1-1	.	CASTGVVIGTEAFF	TGTGCCAGCACCGGGGTGGTTATTGGCACTGAAGCTTTCTTT
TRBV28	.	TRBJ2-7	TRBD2	CASSTGTSGKYEQYF	TGTGCCAGCAGTACCGGGACTAGCGGGAAATACGAGCAGTACTTC
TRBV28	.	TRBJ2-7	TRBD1	CATKQGMLDEQYF	TGTGCCACCAAACAGGGGATGTTGGACGAGCAGTACTTC
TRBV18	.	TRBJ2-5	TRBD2	CASSLSSGRSQETQYF	TGTGCCAGCTCACTCTCTAGCGGGCGATCGCAAGAGACCCAGTACTTC
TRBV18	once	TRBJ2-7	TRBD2	CASSRGGDRYEQYF	TGTGCCAGCTCACGGGGAGGGGATCGCTACGAGCAGTACTTC
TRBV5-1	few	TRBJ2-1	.	CASSPQSSYNEQFF	TGCGCCAGCAGCCCACAGAGCTCCTACAATGAGCAGTTCTTC
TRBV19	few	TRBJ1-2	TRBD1	CASSPQGHGYTF	TGTGCCAGTAGTCCACAGGGGCATGGCTACACCTTC
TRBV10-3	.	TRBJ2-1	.	CAISDQDYINEQFF	TGTGCCATCAGTGATCAGGACTACATCAATGAGCAGTTCTTC
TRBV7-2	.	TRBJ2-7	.	CASSLDGRRSYEQYF	TGTGCCAGCAGCTTAGATGGTAGAAGATCCTACGAGCAGTACTTC
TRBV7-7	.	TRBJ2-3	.	CASSRGGVGTDTQYF	TGTGCCAGCAGCCGGGGTGGGGTTGGCACAGATACGCAGTATTTT
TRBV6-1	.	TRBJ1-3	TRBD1	CASSETSGGSGNTIYF	TGTGCCAGCAGTGAAACCTCAGGGGGCTCTGGAAACACCATATATTTT
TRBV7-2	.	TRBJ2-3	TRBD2	CASSPYLAGGKTDTQYF	TGTGCCAGCAGCCCCTATCTAGCGGGGGGTAAAACAGATACGCAGTATTTT
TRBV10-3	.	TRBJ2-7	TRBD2	CAISASSGSRYEQYF	TGTGCCATCAGCGCGAGTAGCGGGAGTCGCTACGAGCAGTACTTC
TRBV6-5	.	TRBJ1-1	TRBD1	CASRTDRESFF	TGTGCCAGCAGGACCGACAGGGAATCTTTCTTT
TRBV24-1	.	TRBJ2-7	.	CATSDSRTATYEQYF	TGTGCCACCAGTGATTCCAGGACAGCCACCTACGAGCAGTACTTC
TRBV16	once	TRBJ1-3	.	CASSQYAGSGNTIYF	TGTGCCAGCAGCCAATACGCCGGGTCTGGAAACACCATATATTTT
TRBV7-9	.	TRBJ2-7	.	CASSLDTIPLGSYEQYF	TGTGCCAGCAGCTTGGACACTATTCCATTAGGGTCCTACGAGCAGTACTTC
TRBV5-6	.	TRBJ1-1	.	CASSSERGQPLTEAFF	TGTGCCAGCAGCTCGGAACGAGGACAGCCGCTTACTGAAGCTTTCTTT
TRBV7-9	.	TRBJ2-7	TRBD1	CASSSGTGGMQYF	TGTGCCAGCAGCTCGGGGACAGGGGGGATGCAGTACTTC
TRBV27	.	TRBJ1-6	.	CASSFSGNRNSPLHF	TGTGCCAGCAGTTTTTCGGGAAACCGGAATTCACCCCTCCACTTT
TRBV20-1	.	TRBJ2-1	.	CSASYGGSYNEQFF	TGCAGTGCTAGTTACGGGGGTAGTTACAATGAGCAGTTCTTC
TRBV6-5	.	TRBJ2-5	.	CASSYALGAQETQYF	TGTGCCAGCAGTTACGCGTTGGGGGCCCAAGAGACCCAGTACTTC
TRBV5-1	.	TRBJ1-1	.	CASSLNWNTEAFF	TGCGCCAGCAGCTTGAACTGGAACACTGAAGCTTTCTTT
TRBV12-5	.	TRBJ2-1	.	CASDNRVHNEQFF	TGTGCTAGTGATAACAGGGTCCACAATGAGCAGTTCTTC
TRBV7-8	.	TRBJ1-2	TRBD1	CASSLTEPRQGKHYGYTF	TGTGCCAGCAGCTTAACGGAGCCCAGACAGGGGAAACACTATGGCTACACCTTC
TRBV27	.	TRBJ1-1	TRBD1	CASNLRGRNTEAFF	TGTGCCAGCAACCTCAGGGGGCGGAACACTGAAGCTTTCTTT
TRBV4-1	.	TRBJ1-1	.	CASSQPQLTEAFF	TGCGCCAGCAGCCAACCCCAGTTAACTGAAGCTTTCTTT
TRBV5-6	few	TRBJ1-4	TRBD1	CASSQTGVRGEKLFF	TGTGCCAGCAGCCAGACAGGGGTTAGGGGCGAAAAACTGTTTTTT
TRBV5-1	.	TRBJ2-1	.	CASSSGSGYNEQFF	TGCGCCAGCTCCTCCGGGAGTGGATACAATGAGCAGTTCTTC
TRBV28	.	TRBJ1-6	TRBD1	CAIKGGRSNSPLHF	TGTGCCATAAAAGGGGGCAGGAGTAATTCACCCCTCCACTTT
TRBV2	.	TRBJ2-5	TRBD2	CASRLAGSAETQYF	TGTGCCAGCAGGCTAGCGGGATCGGCGGAGACCCAGTACTTC
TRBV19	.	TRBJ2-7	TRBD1	CASRYTGATPSYEQYF	TGTGCCAGTAGATATACAGGGGCTACCCCCTCCTACGAGCAGTACTTC
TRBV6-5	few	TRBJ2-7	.	CATMRGTHKYEQYF	TGTGCCACCATGAGGGGGACACATAAATACGAGCAGTACTTC
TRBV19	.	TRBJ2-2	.	CASSPGSNTGELFF	TGTGCCAGTAGCCCTGGCTCGAACACCGGGGAGCTGTTTTTT
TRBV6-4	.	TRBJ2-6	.	CASTQGSGANVLTF	TGTGCCAGCACACAGGGTTCTGGGGCCAACGTCCTGACTTTC
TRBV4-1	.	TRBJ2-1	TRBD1	CASSFRDRGISEQFF	TGCGCCAGCAGCTTTCGGGACAGGGGGATCAGTGAGCAGTTCTTC